This T cell receptor beta chain was identified during a study of regulatory T cells in long-lasting Graves disease. This clonotype was counted only a few times. The sample's time point: persistent/refractory GD, antithyroid drugs over 5 years with positive TRAb. RNA extracted from PBMCs served as the sequencing template. To make TCR beta libraries, researchers used iRepertoire HTBI primers and Arm-PCR of CDR3 regions. TCRdb ran MiXCR on the multiplex PCR reads and lists one entry per CDR3 protein. The data show fewer than 550,000 distinct CDR3 sequences, 20% to 25% seen once. J gave up 4 bases and V 5 bases, and 3 bases lay outside the gene matches. The CDR3 totals 13 residues. CDR1 and CDR2 from the germline V gene are MNHNS and SASEGT.

The receptor was isolated from a female donor with Graves disease. This sequence joins TRBV6-1 and TRBJ2-5; 8 bases map to TRBD2. The sequencing used peripheral blood mononuclear cells (PBMCs), collected when the disease was refractory, from a patient treated with antithyroid drugs. As DNA, the CDR3 is TGTGCCAGCAGTCCCCTAGCGGGAGAGACCCAGTACTTC. Encoded protein: CASSPLAGETQYF.